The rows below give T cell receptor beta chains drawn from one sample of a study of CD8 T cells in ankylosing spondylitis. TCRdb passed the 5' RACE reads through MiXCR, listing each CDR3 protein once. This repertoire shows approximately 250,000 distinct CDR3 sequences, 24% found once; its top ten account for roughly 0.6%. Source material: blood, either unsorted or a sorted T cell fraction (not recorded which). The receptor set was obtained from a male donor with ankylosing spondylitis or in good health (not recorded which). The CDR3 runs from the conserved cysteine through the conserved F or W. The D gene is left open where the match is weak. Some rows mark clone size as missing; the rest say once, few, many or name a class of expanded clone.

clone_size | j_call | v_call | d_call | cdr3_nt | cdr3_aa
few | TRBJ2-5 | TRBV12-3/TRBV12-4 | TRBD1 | TGTGCCAGCAGTCATCCCCCGGGACAGGGAAGCGAGACCCAGTACTTC | CASSHPPGQGSETQYF
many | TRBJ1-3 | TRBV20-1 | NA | TGCAGTGCTATAGGTGGCTCTGGAAACACCATATATTTT | CSAIGGSGNTIYF
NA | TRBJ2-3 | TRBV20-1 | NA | TGCAGTGCTTGGCGGGACCCCTCGGCAGATACGCAGTATTTT | CSAWRDPSADTQYF
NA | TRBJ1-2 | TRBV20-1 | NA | TGCAGTGCGCAGGGAGTTCCTAACTATGGCTACACCTTC | CSAQGVPNYGYTF
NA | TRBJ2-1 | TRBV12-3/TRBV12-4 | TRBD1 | TGTGCCAGCAGACGGACAGGGGTATTGTTCTTC | CASRRTGVLFF
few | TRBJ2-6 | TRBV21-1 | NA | TGTGCCAGCAGCGATTATCTCGGGGGCAGCTACGGCTCTGGGGCCAACGTCCTGACTTTC | CASSDYLGGSYGSGANVLTF
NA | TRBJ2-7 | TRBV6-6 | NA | TGTGCCAGCAGCGGGACGGAAATCTACGAGCAGTACTTC | CASSGTEIYEQYF
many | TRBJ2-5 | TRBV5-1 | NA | TGCGCCAGCAGCTTCGAGGGCAGGGAGACCCAGTACTTC | CASSFEGRETQYF
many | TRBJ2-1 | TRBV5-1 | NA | TGCGCCAGCAGCTTGGTCTCCAATGAGCAGTTCTTC | CASSLVSNEQFF
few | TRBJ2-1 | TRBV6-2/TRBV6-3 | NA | TGTGCCAGCAGTCAGACGCGGGGAGGCTCCTACAATGAGCAGTTCTTC | CASSQTRGGSYNEQFF
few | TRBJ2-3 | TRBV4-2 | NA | TGTGCCAGCAGCCCCCCTGGTTGGCAGGGTGATTACACAGATACGCAGTATTTT | CASSPPGWQGDYTDTQYF
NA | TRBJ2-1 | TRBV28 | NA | TGTGCCAGCAGTTCCCCGGACCTGGGTAGCGTAAATGAGCAGTTCTTC | CASSSPDLGSVNEQFF
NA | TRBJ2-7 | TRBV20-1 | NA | TGCAGTGCTAGAGACGTGGGTAGCTCCTACGAGCAGTACTTC | CSARDVGSSYEQYF
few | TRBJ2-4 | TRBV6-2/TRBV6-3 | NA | TGTGCCAGCAGTTACTCGGACGTGGGGCCCATTCAGTACTTC | CASSYSDVGPIQYF
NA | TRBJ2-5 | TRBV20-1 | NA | TGCAGTGCTCGAGGGGGAGGGTTGGACACCCAGTACTTC | CSARGGGLDTQYF
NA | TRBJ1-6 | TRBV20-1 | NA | TGCAGTGCTAGACTCAGGGGAAGCTCCTATAATTCACCCCTCCACTTT | CSARLRGSSYNSPLHF
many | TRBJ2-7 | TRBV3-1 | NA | TGTGCCAGCAGCCAAGGGGCCCACGAGCAGTACTTC | CASSQGAHEQYF
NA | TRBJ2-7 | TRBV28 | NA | TGTGCCAGCAGTTTACCCGGACGGACGAGGGGGGACGAGCAGTACTTC | CASSLPGRTRGDEQYF
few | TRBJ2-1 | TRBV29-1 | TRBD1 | TGCAGCGTTGTATCCAGGGGGCCCTACAATGAGCAGTTCTTC | CSVVSRGPYNEQFF
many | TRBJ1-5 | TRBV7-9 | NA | TGTGCCAGCAGCCCAGACACGGATAGCAATCAGCCCCAGCATTTT | CASSPDTDSNQPQHF
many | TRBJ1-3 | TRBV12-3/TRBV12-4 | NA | TGTGCCAGCAGCCCACTCACAGGGTCGGGAAACACCATATATTTT | CASSPLTGSGNTIYF
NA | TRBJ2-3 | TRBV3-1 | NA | TGTGCCAGCAGCCGAATGGGGACAGATACGCAGTATTTT | CASSRMGTDTQYF
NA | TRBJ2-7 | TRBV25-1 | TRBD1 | TGTGCCAGCAGTCGACAGGGAAGGGACTACGAGCAGTACTTC | CASSRQGRDYEQYF
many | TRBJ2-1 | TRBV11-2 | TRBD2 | TGTGCCAGCAGCCCCCCCGGCAGCGGGACCGGGAATGAGCAGTTCTTC | CASSPPGSGTGNEQFF
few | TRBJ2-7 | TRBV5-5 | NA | TGTGCCAGCAGCGACTCAAGGCAGGGCGGCTCCTACGAGCAGTACTTC | CASSDSRQGGSYEQYF
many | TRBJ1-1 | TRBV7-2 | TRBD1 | TGTGCCAGCAGCTTCAGACAGGGGGCGGGCACTGAAGCTTTCTTT | CASSFRQGAGTEAFF
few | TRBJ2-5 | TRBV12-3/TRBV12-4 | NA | TGTGCCAGCAGTTTTGTGGGGGGAGAAGAGACCCAGTACTTC | CASSFVGGEETQYF
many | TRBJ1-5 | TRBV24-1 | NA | TGTGCCACCCGGGGTGATAGCAATCAGCCCCAGCATTTT | CATRGDSNQPQHF
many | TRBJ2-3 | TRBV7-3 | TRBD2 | TGTGCCAGCAGCTCGCTGGGGACGCGGGGGGATACGCAGTATTTT | CASSSLGTRGDTQYF
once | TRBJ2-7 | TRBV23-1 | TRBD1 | TGCGCCAGCAGTCAAGTGACAGGGGAAGCCTACGAGCAGTACTTC | CASSQVTGEAYEQYF
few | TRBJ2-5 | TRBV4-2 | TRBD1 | TGTGCCAGCAGCCAAGGAGTCGGGGACAGGGTAGAAGAGACCCAGTACTTC | CASSQGVGDRVEETQYF
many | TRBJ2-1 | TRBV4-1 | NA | TGCGCCAGCAGCCAATTCCAGGGTAACAATGAGCAGTTCTTC | CASSQFQGNNEQFF
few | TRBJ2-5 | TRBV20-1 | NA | TGCAGTGTCCACACTGGCGGTGTGGAGACCCAGTACTTC | CSVHTGGVETQYF
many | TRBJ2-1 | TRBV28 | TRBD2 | TGTGCCAGCAGTTTCGCTCGACTAGCGGGGGGCTACAATGAGCAGTTCTTC | CASSFARLAGGYNEQFF
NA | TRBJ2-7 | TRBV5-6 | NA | TGTGCCAGCAGCTTGGCCTCCCCAGGAGGTGAGCAGTACTTC | CASSLASPGGEQYF
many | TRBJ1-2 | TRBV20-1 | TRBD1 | TGCAGTGCTAGACTTCAGGGGGGAGACGGCTACACCTTC | CSARLQGGDGYTF
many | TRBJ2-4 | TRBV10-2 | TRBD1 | TGCGCCAGCAGTGATATAGGGGGCTCCATTCAGTACTTC | CASSDIGGSIQYF